This entry is about one TCR beta chain. The antigen is not known. This entry is derived from a study of cytomegalovirus exposure and HLA in healthy donors. Study outcomes and limitations: In a later analysis, a missense DCLRE1C variant was linked to TCR beta V- and J-gene trimming. Cytomegalovirus-associated TCR beta chains were listed, numbering 150 to 200.

The study ran its PCR with 60 Vbeta and 13 Jbeta primers. Only in-frame clones appear in the TCRdb table, and some are missing; sequencing was by immunoSEQ multiplex PCR. The sample has roughly 200,000 clones, more than 60% seen once. Specimen: PBMCs. This clonotype was obtained from a woman aged 55-70 years in good health and CMV-seropositive.

The CDR3 here is CASSEAHQGGGFEQYF. The CDR3, as DNA: TGTGCCAGCAGTGAAGCGCATCAGGGAGGTGGGTTCGAGCAGTACTTC. This chain connects TRBV2 to TRBJ2-7; D possibly corresponds to TRBD2 (6 bases). This CDR3 has 16 residues. Trimming took 0 bases from V and 6 from J, leaving 18 bases between them. Per germline, CDR1 SNHLY and CDR2 FYNNEI.